This TCR beta chain was found in a study of cytomegalovirus exposure and HLA in healthy donors (dated by TCRdb to 2016 to 2017). Regarding the study in general: An earlier analysis of roughly 500 of the donors reported 276 Gb of sequence data and 95 million to 130 million unique TCR beta sequences obtained from about 179 million T cells. Roughly 300 gigabases of sequencing data and some 85 million unique TCR sequences were included in an early release covering several hundred HLA-typed donors. Among the roughly 400 genotyped donors, approximately 82% belonged to the genetic ancestry cluster associated with self-reported Caucasian donors. The study aimed to test whether cataloging public T cell receptors could reveal signatures of past pathogen exposure. The study profiled the T cell repertoires of hundreds of subjects by immunosequencing and related them to cytomegalovirus serostatus. Besides the first cohort of more than 650 subjects, a separate validation cohort made up of roughly 130 different subjects was used. To predict cytomegalovirus infection status, the study combined high-throughput TCR immunosequencing, statistical association of individual TCRs with disease status, and machine learning. In a later analysis, previously published TCR beta repertoires from hundreds of donors were re-analyzed and high-resolution HLA genotyping was added so that TCR occurrence patterns could be studied. The later analysis used no new phenotypic data to find candidate immune exposures, relying instead on TCR beta sequences and their occurrence across donors. An earlier analysis of 587 of the donors applied high-throughput TCR beta sequencing to assess whether each TCR beta V gene segment acted as functional or pseudogenic. Donor age, sex, ethnicity and CMV serostatus were collected together with the repertoire data. A later genetic analysis took genome-wide SNP genotypes for about 65% of the roughly 670 donors and used that subset as a discovery cohort. Every discovery cohort repertoire had been produced on one sequencing platform. HLA typing covered class I and class II loci at four-digit resolution. Typing coverage differed by locus: A, B, C, DRB1 and DQB1 were typed in about 620-630 donors, DQA1 in about 560, DPA1 in roughly 590, and DPB1 in just under 490. Because of strong linkage in the cohort, roughly 5 DR-DQ haplotypes were treated as single units for association and clustering. Among a few hundred genotyped donors of the cohort, an average of approximately 250,000 unique TCR beta nucleotide sequences were sequenced per donor, roughly a sixth of them non-productive. What the study reported, not specific to this receptor: A later analysis associated about 17,000 TCR beta sequences with specific HLA alleles at a false discovery rate of 0.05. According to a later analysis, parvovirus B19, influenza, CMV and Epstein-Barr virus appeared linked to several top co-occurrence clusters. Some IMGT-functional V segments, including TRBV6-2 and TRBV6-3, could not be distinguished by the 87-base-pair reads and were therefore excluded. A further reported finding was that TCR beta sequences accurately predicted the HLA-A and HLA-B alleles for most subjects in the first cohort. In vitro tests confirmed that three of the cytomegalovirus-associated TCR beta chains recognize cytomegalovirus antigens. In both the original and validation cohorts, the classifier was reported to diagnose cytomegalovirus status with high specificity and sensitivity. Only TCR beta chains were sequenced in this cohort, and the absence of alpha or paired-chain data limited detectable features. HLA typing was unavailable for some donors at each locus, so association tests used only the typed subset. Across donors, most TCR sequences were observed very rarely, whereas some public TCRs were present in many individuals. Immune exposure information for the cohort was limited to CMV serostatus. Broadly in line with IMGT annotations, most TCR beta V segments showed up in productive rearrangements about 87% or about 30% of the time in an earlier analysis of around 550 of the donors. A cluster of highly shared sequence variants was judged likely to be a technical artifact of the sequencing pipeline. The presence/absence analyses assumed that sequencing depth was roughly uniform across donors, and that assumption may not be true. Compared with equally common non-associated chains, HLA-associated TCR beta chains in a later analysis were more clonally expanded and had lower generation probabilities. Because counts were too low, 15 to 20 rarely observed V segments, including chromosome 9 orphons, were excluded from the earlier analysis of 587 of the donors. Compared with the approximately 670-donor mean, donors in an Asian-associated ancestry cluster had fewer N-insertions in productive TCRs, according to a later genetic analysis. When HLA alleles, especially DR and DQ, strongly co-occurred, attributing TCR associations to individual alleles was difficult. According to the authors, the approach could potentially be generalized to other disease states and immunological phenotypes. The study gave a list of over 150 TCR beta chains associated with cytomegalovirus. A later analysis found that most CMV-associated TCR beta chains appeared HLA-restricted, with HLA associations seemingly driven largely by CMV exposure. A later analysis found that TCR association rates varied across HLA loci, with DRB1 alleles showing the most associated TCRs and HLA-C alleles the fewest. Linkage disequilibrium might explain the correlated functional status among segregating V segments, but an unknown experimental factor could not be ruled out. An association between a missense DCLRE1C variant and V-gene and J-gene trimming of TCR beta chains was found in a later genetic analysis and replicated in an independent cohort.

Comments on this clone: The antigen this receptor binds is unknown. No base quality values were provided; no much bigger clone lies one nucleotide off.

Receptors were amplified or captured by the immunoSEQ multiplex PCR assay. For the multiplex PCR, a mixture combining 60 forward primers for TCR Vbeta segments and 13 reverse primers for TCR Jbeta segments was used. The CDR3 region of rearranged TCR beta genes was amplified from genomic DNA by a multiplex PCR assay. The amplified TCR beta libraries were sequenced on the Illumina HiSeq System as 87-base-pair reads. The study's processing was this. Across the roughly 670 repertoires, a later analysis counted approximately 83 million unique TCR beta chains, roughly 11 million of which were shared by at least two donors. Raw reads were error-corrected and collapsed into unique sequences with a nearest-neighbor algorithm that merged closely related sequences to remove PCR and sequencing errors. V, D and J gene segments were assigned by aligning CDR3 sequences to IMGT reference sequences. Each retained sequence needed at least a six-nucleotide match to both a V gene segment and a J gene segment. Rearrangements were called productive when the CDR3 lacked stop codons and stayed in frame with V and J; all others were non-productive. CDR3 was defined by IMGT convention, running from the second conserved V-encoded cysteine to the conserved J-encoded phenylalanine. In an earlier analysis of around 570 of the donors, sequences lacking an unambiguous match to a single V gene segment were excluded. An earlier analysis of 587 of the donors classified V segments as functional when productive rearrangements were above 56.7% and as segregating when the standard deviation between donors was above 5%. A statistical classification framework was developed to diagnose cytomegalovirus status using the catalog of TCR beta chain sequences. In a later analysis, TCR nucleotide sequences were compared against IMGT/GENE-DB human TR gene sequences so that V and J genes could be assigned. A later analysis assigned CDR3 sequences and most-parsimonious VDJ recombination scenarios with the TCRdist pipeline. In a later analysis, each TCR beta chain was defined by its CDR3 amino acid sequence together with its V-gene family, and reads lacking a unique V-gene family were excluded. A later analysis removed 500 to 650 highly shared, low-generation-probability nucleotide sequences to deal with suspected cross-contamination and a sequencing artifact. For each public chain, a later analysis derived a clonal expansion index from normalized ranks of inferred template counts within each repertoire. Generation probabilities in a later analysis came from a VDJ recombination model fitted to out-of-frame rearrangements, and those results were checked against IGoR. In a later analysis, hypergeometric tests were used to score TCR-TCR, TCR-HLA and TCR-CMV co-occurrence, with a repertoire-size bias correction applied to TCR pairs. To estimate false discovery rates, a later analysis permuted the HLA or CMV assignments 20 times. In a later analysis, co-occurring TCRs were grouped using DBSCAN, with TCRdist sequence similarity added in when clustering inside HLA-allele-positive subsets. Repertoires with fewer than 30,000 or more than 120,000 public chains, plus five repertoires with anomalous nucleotide sharing, were excluded from co-occurrence clustering. TCRdb took this table from immuneACCESS and kept in-frame rearrangements with V and J called. Such tables lack part of the clones; where checked against another copy, unresolved V genes explain under half of the gap, and the rest is unexplained. The V and J calls and the clone size are those of that table, but D and trimming were determined from the DNA. This sample is represented by some 250,000 clones; 82% of them were singletons. The ten largest account for 5% to 6.5% of the sample.

Trimming takes 4 bases from V and 6 bases from J, and the germline ends sit 13 bases apart. The CDR1 and CDR2 encoded by the germline V gene are SGHRS and YFSETQ. The CDR3 contains 13 residues, cysteine and phenylalanine counted. Of all the DNA, just the CDR3 is kept, 39 bases in frame from base 1. The cohort comprised around 690 healthy bone marrow donors. At the time of sampling, all cohort members were nominally healthy, though unrecorded immune exposures were likely present. The donor was CMV seropositive and belonged to the group of a few hundred seropositive cohort members. Every donor gave a peripheral blood sample, and the peripheral blood mononuclear cells from that sample were used for TCR beta sequencing. The Qiagen DNeasy Blood Extraction Kit was used to extract genomic DNA from the blood cell samples.

Material: PBMCs. Rearrangement joined TRBV5-1 to TRBJ1-1, with a weak D call of TRBD1 (5 bases match). The receptor's source is a woman aged 40 to 49 in good health and CMV-seropositive. The nucleotides read TGCGCCAGCAGCCCGGACACATCCCCTGAAGCTTTCTTT. The resulting protein is CASSPDTSPEAFF. The reference TRBV5-1 and TRBJ1-1 proteins fill in what lies around the CDR3, so the full variable domain reads KAGVTQTPRYLIKTRGQQVTLSCSPISGHRSVSWYQQTPGQGLQFLFEYFSETQRNKGNFPGRFSGRQFSNSRSEMNVSTLELGDSALYLCASSPDTSPEAFFGQGTRLTVV.